This passage covers 23 T cell receptor beta chains from one sample sequenced in a study of cytomegalovirus exposure and HLA in healthy donors. Primers for the PCR totalled 60 Vbeta and 13 Jbeta. This table comes from immunoSEQ multiplex PCR, and its TCRdb copy is limited to in-frame clones, with some not included. The sample contains some 180,000 clones, around 90% of which appear only once. Source material: PBMCs. These TCRs come from a boy aged 2 to 9 in good health and CMV-seronegative.

The CDR3 DNA is TGCGCCAGCAGCTTGTCGGCCGGGAGTGAGACCCAGTACTTC. As protein: CASSLSAGSETQYF. This chain connects TRBV5-1 to TRBJ2-5, with D possibly being TRBD2 (6 bases). The CDR3 loop spans 14 amino acids. Germline V gene lookup returns CDR1 SGHRS and CDR2 YFSETQ. Between the trimmed V and J ends, which lost 1 base and 5 bases, there was a span of 12 bases.

The chain joins TRBV27 to TRBJ2-3, with 12 bases fitting TRBD2. CDR1 is MNHEY and CDR2 is SMNVEV in the germline V gene (reference sequence). Trimming at V came to 2 bases and at J to 2 bases, leaving 5 bases not matched to a gene. The CDR3 consists of 17 residues. The CDR3 reads CASSLLWTSGNTDTQYF. CDR3 DNA sequence: TGTGCCAGCAGTTTACTTTGGACTAGCGGGAACACAGATACGCAGTATTTT.

This chain connects TRBV5-4 to TRBJ2-5, with 7 bases fitting TRBD2. The J call may be in error: the DNA end matches TRBJ2-7 better. The CDR3 spans 14 residues. Germline CDR1 reads SGHNT; CDR2 reads YYREEE (reference sequence). CDR3 protein: CASSLEGSGFEQYF. CDR3 in DNA: TGTGCCAGCAGCTTGGAAGGTAGCGGGTTCGAGCAGTACTTC.

The genes are TRBV2 and TRBJ1-5, with a weak D call TRBD1 (5 bases). V was cut by 4 bases and J by 1 base, with 11 bases left in between. This CDR3 contains 15 residues. Looked up from germline, CDR1 is SNHLY and CDR2 is FYNNEI. CDR3 bases: TGTGCCAGCAGTGTAGGGGTCCCAAGCAATCAGCCCCAGCATTTT. Its protein is CASSVGVPSNQPQHF.

The gene calls are TRBV28 and TRBJ2-3; 8 bases agree with TRBD2. The V gene's germline CDR1 is MDHEN and CDR2 SYDVKM. J lost 2 bases, V lost 9 bases, and 13 bases had no gene match. This CDR3 is 16 amino acids long. CDR3 region: CARQHKSGSDTDTQYF. The CDR3 DNA sequence: TGTGCCAGACAACATAAAAGCGGGAGCGACACAGATACGCAGTATTTT.

The chain employs TRBV2 and TRBJ2-3; 12 positions agree with TRBD2. From germline, CDR1 is SNHLY and CDR2 FYNNEI. There are 14 residues in the CDR3. V was clipped by 6 bases and J by 4 bases; unmatched bases: 2. The CDR3 DNA follows: TGTGCCAGCAGGACTAGCGGGGGCTCAGATACGCAGTATTTT. It is translated as CASRTSGGSDTQYF. Complete variable domain (other parts from reference TRBV2 and TRBJ2-3): EPEVTQTPSHQVTQMGQEVILRCVPISNHLYFYWYRQILGQKVEFLVSFYNNEISEKSEIFDDQFSVERPDGSNFTLKIRSTKLEDSAMYFCASRTSGGSDTQYFGPGTRLTVL.

There are a few counts of this clone. V is TRBV19 and J is TRBJ2-5; D ambiguous. The J call is uncertain, as TRBJ2-7 better fits the DNA end. Germline-derived CDR1 and CDR2 are LNHDA and SQIVND (reference sequence). This CDR3 has 15 amino acids. The CDR3 reads CASSNEGGLTYEQYF. The CDR3 nucleotides are TGTGCCAGTAGTAACGAAGGCGGCCTTACTTACGAGCAGTACTTC.

This sequence joins TRBV10-3 and TRBJ1-1, with D unclear. This CDR3 comprises 14 residues. With 4 bases removed from V and 5 bases from J, the gap between germline ends came to 14 bases. Germline CDR1 ENHRY, CDR2 SYGVKD. The CDR3 nucleotides are TGTGCCATCAGTGGGGTCGGTCCGGGGACTGAAGCTTTCTTT. This sequence encodes CAISGVGPGTEAFF.

The CDR3: CASSSVYSNQPQHF. CDR3 DNA sequence: TGTGCCAGCAGTTCTGTGTATAGCAATCAGCCCCAGCATTTT. V gene TRBV27 combines with J gene TRBJ1-5; the D is unclear. CDR3 length: 14 residues. CDR1 and CDR2 (germline): MNHEY, SMNVEV (reference sequence). The V end lost 4 bases, the J end lost 0 bases, and 7 bases lay between the germline ends.

CDR3 region: CASSQGQGWEQYF. CDR3 coding DNA: TGCGCCAGCAGCCAAGGCCAGGGGTGGGAGCAGTACTTC. This chain uses TRBV4-1 with TRBJ2-7, with D possibly matching TRBD1 (6 bases). CDR3 size: 13 residues. The V end was cut by 1 base, the J end by 7 bases, with 11 bases between. CDR1 MGHRA and CDR2 YSYEKL come from the germline V gene.

In DNA, the CDR3 is TGTGCCATCAGGACGACCGCTAGCTCCTACAATGAGCAGTTCTTC. Residues: CAIRTTASSYNEQFF. The J gene is TRBJ2-1, the V gene TRBV10-3; no firm D call. V was pared by 6 bases and J by 0 bases, with 12 bases between. CDR1 is ENHRY and CDR2 is SYGVKD in the germline V gene. This CDR3 has 15 amino acids.

This clone was recorded only once. The rearrangement joins TRBV7-9 to TRBJ1-1; 7 bases are shared with TRBD1. The CDR3 contains 14 residues. The ends lost 5 bases at V and 11 bases at J; junction bases unmatched: 14. CDR1 SEHNR and CDR2 FQNEAQ come from the germline V gene (reference sequence). Written as DNA, the CDR3 is TGTGCCAGCAGCCCCGGGACAGACGGTTGGGGTGCTTTCTTT. As protein: CASSPGTDGWGAFF. Using reference TRBV7-9 and TRBJ1-1 for the parts outside the CDR3, the full variable domain is DTGVSQNPRHKITKRGQNVTFRCDPISEHNRLYWYRQTLGQGPEFLTYFQNEAQLEKSRLLSDRFSAERPKGSFSTLEIQRTEQGDSAMYLCASSPGTDGWGAFFGQGTRLTVV.

The V and J genes are TRBV2 and TRBJ1-2; a weak D match, TRBD1 (6 bases). There are 11 residues in the CDR3. Trimming took off 7 bases at V and 6 bases at J, with 9 bases between the two ends. CDR1 is SNHLY, CDR2 FYNNEI, per germline. This CDR3 is CASKTGNGYTF. CDR3 nucleotides: TGTGCCAGCAAGACAGGCAATGGCTACACCTTC.

The rearrangement joins TRBV28 to TRBJ1-1; D gene ambiguous. The CDR3 extends over 12 amino acids. Germline CDR1 is MDHEN and CDR2 is SYDVKM. V lost 6 bases, J lost 1 base, and 6 bases lay in between. CDR3 protein: CASSWANTEAFF. The CDR3 DNA reads TGTGCCAGCAGCTGGGCGAACACTGAAGCTTTCTTT.

J is TRBJ2-1 and V is TRBV19; 9 nucleotides line up with TRBD2. CDR1 and CDR2 from the germline V gene are LNHDA and SQIVND (reference sequence). The V and J ends lost 7 bases and 8 bases, in that order; junction bases with no gene match: 12. This CDR3 spans 15 amino acids. The CDR3 sequence: CASNERGGRADEQFF. DNA for the CDR3: TGTGCCAGTAACGAAAGGGGCGGGAGGGCGGATGAGCAGTTCTTC.

The chain joins TRBV7-3 to TRBJ2-3; 10 positions match TRBD2. V dropped 2 bases and J dropped 5; count of bases not matched to a gene: 7. The CDR3 has 16 residues. Germline lookup yields CDR1 SGHTA and CDR2 FQGTGA. CDR3 in amino acids: CASSLLPGLALDTQYF. The CDR3 DNA follows: TGTGCCAGCAGCTTACTACCGGGACTAGCGTTAGATACGCAGTATTTT.

The chain recombines TRBV28 with TRBJ2-7; possible D gene TRBD1, 5 bases. CDR1 is MDHEN and CDR2 is SYDVKM in the germline V gene. The CDR3 has 13 amino acids. V was cut by 8 bases and J by 3 bases, with 14 bases left in between. In nucleotides, the CDR3 is TGTGCCAGCTGGGATAGGGGAAGCTACGAGCAGTACTTC. This codes for CASWDRGSYEQYF.

The J gene is TRBJ2-1, the V gene TRBV5-1; 7 nucleotides align to TRBD2. This CDR3 is built from 19 residues. The V gene end was trimmed by 2 bases and the J gene end by 1 base; junction bases not matched to a gene: 15. Germline assignment: CDR1 SGHRS and CDR2 YFSETQ. For the CDR3, the DNA is TGCGCCAGCAGCTTCTTAAGGCTAGCGGACCTAACATCCTACAATGAGCAGTTCTTC. Amino acid sequence: CASSFLRLADLTSYNEQFF.

The table lists this clone with a few counts. This rearrangement joins TRBV6-6 to TRBJ1-4, with 11 bases aligning to TRBD1. This CDR3 comprises 15 residues. J lost 10 bases, V lost 2 bases, and 6 bases had no gene match. Germline V gene sequence: CDR1 MNHNY, CDR2 SVGAGI (reference sequence). CDR3 DNA: TGTGCCAGCAGTTACGTGGACAGGGGGCGCGGAAAACTGTTTTTT. The encoded protein is CASSYVDRGRGKLFF.

The chain employs TRBV30 and TRBJ2-7; no definite D call. Per germline, CDR1 GTSNPN and CDR2 SVGIG (reference sequence). The CDR3 is 12 residues long. Trimming took 0 bases from V and 7 from J, leaving 10 bases between them. The CDR3 loop reads CAWSVLEVEQYF. The CDR3 coding sequence is TGTGCCTGGAGTGTACTTGAAGTAGAGCAGTACTTC.

This clone has just a few counts. The V call is TRBV27, the J call TRBJ2-5, with 7 bases identical to TRBD1. The V segment lost 5 bases and the J segment 5 bases; nucleotides outside the gene matches: 8. There are 14 residues in the CDR3. The germline V gene has CDR1 MNHEY and CDR2 SMNVEV (reference sequence). This CDR3 reads CASSPHGQEETQYF. CDR3 coding DNA: TGTGCCAGCAGTCCCCACGGACAGGAGGAGACCCAGTACTTC.

The chain recombines TRBV2 with TRBJ1-6, with 11 bases identical to TRBD1. CDR3 size: 13 residues. Trimming cost V 10 bases and J 8 bases; bases outside gene matches: 4. Germline values: CDR1 SNHLY, CDR2 FYNNEI. CDR3: CATGDRGDSPLHF. Written as DNA, the CDR3 is TGTGCCACCGGGGACAGGGGGGATTCACCCCTCCACTTT. Full variable domain (outside the CDR3, taken from reference TRBV2 and TRBJ1-6): EPEVTQTPSHQVTQMGQEVILRCVPISNHLYFYWYRQILGQKVEFLVSFYNNEISEKSEIFDDQFSVERPDGSNFTLKIRSTKLEDSAMYFCATGDRGDSPLHFGNGTRLTVT.

The chain joins TRBV19 to TRBJ1-5; D is possibly TRBD1 (6 bases). The germline V and J ends were trimmed by 2 bases and 5 bases, with 13 bases remaining between them. The CDR3 spans 15 residues. CDR1 is LNHDA and CDR2 is SQIVND in the germline V gene (reference sequence). The CDR3: CASSIRSGADQPQHF. CDR3 DNA: TGTGCCAGTAGTATAAGATCAGGGGCCGATCAGCCCCAGCATTTT.